The sequence of this TCR beta chain was determined in a study of blood T cell repertoires in COVID-19. Turning to the study itself: Donors in the United States, Italy and Spain gave samples during acute or convalescent COVID-19.

Repertoires were generated with immunoSEQ multiplex PCR, while TCRdb's copy carries only in-frame clones and drops some. The data show approximately 77,000 clones, approximately 85% seen once. V shed 10 bases and J 6 bases; nucleotides not matched to a gene: 14. The CDR3 runs to 14 residues. Germline V gene lookup returns CDR1 MNHGY and CDR2 SVAAGI. Seattle patient enrollment occurred during active infection, with longitudinal follow-up thereafter. The rearrangement joins TRBV6-9 to TRBJ1-2; 7 nucleotides match TRBD1. This clonotype was sampled from a man aged 50 to 60 with COVID-19, enrolled during active disease. Sequenced sample: peripheral blood. CDR3 in amino acids: CATQRDRNNNGYTF. Here the CDR3 DNA reads TGTGCCACCCAAAGGGACAGAAATAATAATGGCTACACCTTC.